This T cell receptor (beta chain) comes out of a study of regulatory T cells in long-lasting Graves disease. Building of the TCR beta libraries involved iRepertoire HTBI primers and Arm-PCR of CDR3 regions. TCRdb re-called the multiplex PCR reads through MiXCR, storing one row per CDR3 protein. The table shows 510,000 or so distinct CDR3 sequences, with 12% occurring only once. This clonotype came up many times. Documented time point: newly diagnosed GD, antithyroid drugs for less than 3 months. PBMCs were the source of the RNA used for TCR sequencing. This CDR3 region has 17 residues. CDR1 is KGHDR, CDR2 SFDVKD, per germline. J was trimmed by 6 bases and V by 5 bases; bases with no gene match: 16. This sample was also put to use in a study of T cells in Graves' hyperthyroidism and ophthalmopathy.

The chain employs TRBV24-1 and TRBJ2-3, with 7 nucleotides matching TRBD2. Specimen: peripheral blood mononuclear cells (PBMCs), collected at new diagnosis, from a patient treated with antithyroid drugs. The origin of this receptor is a woman in her 30s with Graves disease. The CDR3 loop reads CATSGTAASGVRDTQYF. The CDR3 DNA reads as TGTGCCACCAGTGGTACGGCAGCTAGCGGAGTCCGGGATACGCAGTATTTT.